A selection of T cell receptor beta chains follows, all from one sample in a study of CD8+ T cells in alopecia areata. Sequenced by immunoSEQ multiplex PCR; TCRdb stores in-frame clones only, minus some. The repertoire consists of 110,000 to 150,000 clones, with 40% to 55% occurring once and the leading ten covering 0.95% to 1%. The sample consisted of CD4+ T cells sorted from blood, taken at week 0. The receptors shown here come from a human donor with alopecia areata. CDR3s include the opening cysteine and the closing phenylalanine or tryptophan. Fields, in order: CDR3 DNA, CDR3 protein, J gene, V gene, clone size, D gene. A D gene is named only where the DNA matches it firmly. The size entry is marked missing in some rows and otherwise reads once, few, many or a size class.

CDR3 DNA: TGTGCCAGCAGCGGGCGGGGGGCAAGTCAGCCCCAGCATTTT
CDR3 protein: CASSGRGASQPQHF
J gene: TRBJ1-5
V gene: TRBV5-6
clone size: NA
D gene: NA

CDR3 DNA: TGCGCCAGCAGCCAAGAAGTCCTAGCGGGAGGCGGCGGGGAGCTGTTTTTT
CDR3 protein: CASSQEVLAGGGGELFF
J gene: TRBJ2-2
V gene: TRBV4-1
clone size: few
D gene: TRBD2

CDR3 DNA: TGTGCCACCAGCAGGGGGGTGGATTACGAGCAGTACTTC
CDR3 protein: CATSRGVDYEQYF
J gene: TRBJ2-7
V gene: TRBV15
clone size: few
D gene: NA

CDR3 DNA: TGCGCCAGCAGCCAAGATTTAAGGCCCTCCTATGGCTACACCTTC
CDR3 protein: CASSQDLRPSYGYTF
J gene: TRBJ1-2
V gene: TRBV4-3
clone size: NA
D gene: NA

CDR3 DNA: TGCAGCGTTGAAGATCCTGGGAGAGAGACCCAGTACTTC
CDR3 protein: CSVEDPGRETQYF
J gene: TRBJ2-5
V gene: TRBV29-1
clone size: NA
D gene: NA

CDR3 DNA: TGTGCCAGCAGCTTCTCACGCGGGAGGGAAGATACGCAGTATTTT
CDR3 protein: CASSFSRGREDTQYF
J gene: TRBJ2-3
V gene: TRBV11-1
clone size: NA
D gene: TRBD2

CDR3 DNA: TGTGCCAGCAGTATGGACTCACCGGGATACAATGAGCAGTTCTTC
CDR3 protein: CASSMDSPGYNEQFF
J gene: TRBJ2-1
V gene: TRBV19
clone size: NA
D gene: NA

CDR3 DNA: TGTGCCAGCAGCCCCCGGACAGGCGTTAACGAGCAGTACTTC
CDR3 protein: CASSPRTGVNEQYF
J gene: TRBJ2-7
V gene: TRBV11-2
clone size: NA
D gene: TRBD1

CDR3 DNA: TGTGCCTGGAGTTCCCCGTGGGCGAACGCTGAAGCTTTCTTT
CDR3 protein: CAWSSPWANAEAFF
J gene: TRBJ1-1
V gene: TRBV30
clone size: NA
D gene: NA

CDR3 DNA: TGTGCCAGCAGCTTAGGTCATGGGGGGCTGACCTACGAGCAGTACTTC
CDR3 protein: CASSLGHGGLTYEQYF
J gene: TRBJ2-7
V gene: TRBV7-2
clone size: NA
D gene: NA

CDR3 DNA: TGCAGCGAGAACAGGGGGATCACTGAAGCTTTCTTT
CDR3 protein: CSENRGITEAFF
J gene: TRBJ1-1
V gene: TRBV29-1
clone size: NA
D gene: TRBD1

CDR3 DNA: TGTGCCATCAGTGAGTTAGCTAGCGGGGAACCACGTGGGGCCAACGTCCTGACTTTC
CDR3 protein: CAISELASGEPRGANVLTF
J gene: TRBJ2-6
V gene: TRBV10-3
clone size: NA
D gene: TRBD2

CDR3 DNA: TGTGCCAGCACCCGTTTGGGGCGATCCGACACTGAAGCTTTCTTT
CDR3 protein: CASTRLGRSDTEAFF
J gene: TRBJ1-1
V gene: TRBV7-2
clone size: NA
D gene: NA

CDR3 DNA: TGTGCCAGCAGTGAATCTGGACAGGGACCTTACAATGAGCAGTTCTTC
CDR3 protein: CASSESGQGPYNEQFF
J gene: TRBJ2-1
V gene: TRBV25-1
clone size: NA
D gene: TRBD1

CDR3 DNA: TGCGCCAGCAGCTTGGGAGGCGCAGGGTGGCAGCCCCAGCATTTT
CDR3 protein: CASSLGGAGWQPQHF
J gene: TRBJ1-5
V gene: TRBV5-1
clone size: NA
D gene: NA

CDR3 DNA: TGCGCCAGCAGCGTTGCCGGGACAGGCGACTTCTATGGCTACACCTTC
CDR3 protein: CASSVAGTGDFYGYTF
J gene: TRBJ1-2
V gene: TRBV5-1
clone size: once
D gene: TRBD1

CDR3 DNA: TGCGCCAGCAACTCTGGGGCCAACGTCCTGACTTTC
CDR3 protein: CASNSGANVLTF
J gene: TRBJ2-6
V gene: TRBV5-1
clone size: NA
D gene: NA

CDR3 DNA: TGTGCCAGCAGTCAAGTTTCGGGAACCCTCAAAGAGACCCAGTACTTC
CDR3 protein: CASSQVSGTLKETQYF
J gene: TRBJ2-5
V gene: TRBV25-1
clone size: NA
D gene: NA

CDR3 DNA: TGTGCCAGCTCGCCCAGCCGGGACAGTGAAAAACTGTTTTTT
CDR3 protein: CASSPSRDSEKLFF
J gene: TRBJ1-4
V gene: TRBV18
clone size: NA
D gene: TRBD1

CDR3 DNA: TGTGCCAGCAGAGACCTAGGGGAGCAGTTCTTC
CDR3 protein: CASRDLGEQFF
J gene: TRBJ2-1
V gene: TRBV2
clone size: NA
D gene: NA

CDR3 DNA: TGTGCCACCAGCAGAGATTTCCCGACCCAGTACTTC
CDR3 protein: CATSRDFPTQYF
J gene: TRBJ2-5
V gene: TRBV15
clone size: few
D gene: NA

CDR3 DNA: TGTGCCAGCAGCGCAGGACAGGGGAGCTCTGAGACCCAGTACTTC
CDR3 protein: CASSAGQGSSETQYF
J gene: TRBJ2-5
V gene: TRBV7-9
clone size: NA
D gene: TRBD1

CDR3 DNA: TGTGCCAGCAGCCCCACCCTAGCGGGAGTTGGAGAGCAGTACTTC
CDR3 protein: CASSPTLAGVGEQYF
J gene: TRBJ2-5
V gene: TRBV11-2
clone size: NA
D gene: TRBD2

CDR3 DNA: TGTGCCAGCAGACTGGGGGGTAGCAATCAGCCCCAGCATTTT
CDR3 protein: CASRLGGSNQPQHF
J gene: TRBJ1-5
V gene: TRBV28
clone size: few
D gene: NA

CDR3 DNA: TGCAGCGTTGGGGGACTAGCGCCTTCCTACGAGCAGTACTTC
CDR3 protein: CSVGGLAPSYEQYF
J gene: TRBJ2-7
V gene: TRBV29-1
clone size: NA
D gene: TRBD2

CDR3 DNA: TGCGCCAGCAGCCCAGCCCCTAGCGGGACAGCGCAGTATTTT
CDR3 protein: CASSPAPSGTAQYF
J gene: TRBJ2-3
V gene: TRBV4-3
clone size: NA
D gene: TRBD2

CDR3 DNA: TGTGCCAGCAGCTTGGGTCAGCAGCAGGAGACCCAGTACTTC
CDR3 protein: CASSLGQQQETQYF
J gene: TRBJ2-5
V gene: TRBV5-4
clone size: NA
D gene: NA